The 21 T cell receptor beta chains reported below all come from one sample, sequenced in a study of OX40 agonist ivuxolimab in advanced cancers. Sequencing used immunoSEQ multiplex PCR; TCRdb keeps in-frame clones, though not all of them. The profile shows about 79,000 clones, about nine tenths of them singletons. The material was CD4+ or CD8+ T cells sorted from blood, obtained in a trial of the OX40 agonist ivuxolimab. Receptor source: an adult with an advanced solid tumor such as melanoma, head and neck, liver or kidney cancer.

V and J are TRBV30 and TRBJ2-7; a weak D match, TRBD1 (6 bases). The ends were cut back, 1 base at V and 4 bases at J, with 14 bases in the middle. This CDR3 region has 14 residues. Germline CDR1 is GTSNPN and CDR2 is SVGIG (reference sequence). CDR3 DNA: TGTGCCTGGAGTGGAGGGGGATGGGCTTACGAGCAGTACTTC. Protein sequence: CAWSGGGWAYEQYF.

The genes are TRBV5-1 and TRBJ2-4, with D possibly TRBD2 on 6 matching bases. Deletions cut 2 bases from V and 1 base from J, with 10 bases between. This CDR3 contains 15 residues. Germline CDR1 reads SGHRS; CDR2 reads YFSETQ. The CDR3 protein is CASSFQSGAKNIQYF. In nucleotides, the CDR3 is TGCGCCAGCAGCTTTCAAAGCGGGGCCAAAAACATTCAGTACTTC.

The CDR3 loop reads CASSRSGGGPQPQHF. The CDR3 DNA reads TGTGCCAGCAGTCGGTCAGGGGGAGGTCCTCAGCCCCAGCATTTT. The rearrangement links TRBV28 to TRBJ1-5; TRBD1 matches 7 bases. V shed 5 bases, J shed 6 bases, and the junction held 10 bases outside the gene matches. The CDR3 covers 15 residues. Germline assignment: CDR1 MDHEN and CDR2 SYDVKM.

The chain uses TRBV6-6 and TRBJ2-3, with D possibly matching TRBD2 (5 bases). Germline CDR1 reads MNHNY; CDR2 reads SVGAGI (reference sequence). The CDR3 loop spans 14 amino acids. Trimming left V 5 bases short and J 2 bases short, with 11 bases between. CDR3 in DNA: TGTGCCAGCAGTACCCGAGGGTACACAGATACGCAGTATTTT. Translating gives CASSTRGYTDTQYF.

The CDR3 is CSVGQGSGQPQHF. In DNA form, the CDR3 reads TGCAGCGTAGGACAGGGATCGGGTCAGCCCCAGCATTTT. The chain carries TRBV29-1 and TRBJ1-5, with 8 bases lining up with TRBD1. The CDR3 is 13 residues long. The V and J ends lost 6 bases and 6 bases, in that order; junction bases with no gene match: 7. Germline loops: CDR1 SQVTM, CDR2 ANQGSEA. Full variable domain (outside the CDR3, taken from reference TRBV29-1 and TRBJ1-5): SAVISQKPSRDICQRGTSLTIQCQVDSQVTMMFWYRQQPGQSLTLIATANQGSEATYESGFVIDKFPISRPNLTFSTLTVSNMSPEDSSIYLCSVGQGSGQPQHFGDGTRLSIL.

About this clone itself: The same CDR3 is also encoded by other DNA sequences in this sample. This sequence joins TRBV19 and TRBJ2-3, with 9 bases that match TRBD2. Germline trimming cut 1 base from V and 1 base from J; bases unmatched to any gene: 3. CDR1 and CDR2 from the germline V gene are LNHDA and SQIVND (reference sequence). The CDR3 runs 16 residues. CDR3 sequence reads: CASSIVAGGGTDTQYF. The CDR3 nucleotides read TGTGCCAGTAGTATAGTCGCGGGAGGGGGCACAGATACGCAGTATTTT.

This sequence joins TRBV6-1 and TRBJ1-5; a weak D match, TRBD1 (5 bases). The CDR3 spans 12 residues. V was trimmed by 8 bases and J by 2 bases, leaving 7 bases between them. Germline CDR1 and CDR2: MNHNS and SASEGT. The CDR3 sequence is CASGGGNQPQHF. The CDR3 DNA sequence: TGTGCCAGCGGGGGGGGCAATCAGCCCCAGCATTTT.

V is TRBV18 and J is TRBJ2-1; 11 bases are a match to TRBD2. The germline gives CDR1 KGHSH, CDR2 LQKENI. This CDR3 has 16 residues. The J segment lost 4 bases and the V segment lost 4 bases, leaving 6 bases of the junction unmatched. The CDR3 coding sequence is TGTGCCAGCTCACGATCACTAGCGGGGGAATACAATGAGCAGTTCTTC. This encodes CASSRSLAGEYNEQFF.

The V call is TRBV28, the J call TRBJ2-3; 8 nucleotides align to TRBD2. The CDR3 totals 13 residues. V gave up 7 bases and J gave up 1 base; unmatched junction bases: 1. CDR1 and CDR2 from the germline V gene are MDHEN and SYDVKM. DNA of the CDR3: TGTGCCAGCACCGGGGGGGGCACAGATACGCAGTATTTT. Amino acid sequence: CASTGGGTDTQYF.

This sequence joins TRBV6-5 and TRBJ2-7; 7 nucleotides align to TRBD1. With V trimmed by 4 bases and J by 3 bases, 9 bases remained unmatched. The CDR3 has 15 residues. Germline CDR1 is MNHEY and CDR2 is SVGAGI. The CDR3 region is CASSSTGTAHYEQYF. Here the CDR3 DNA reads TGTGCCAGCAGTTCCACCGGGACAGCCCACTACGAGCAGTACTTC.

V usage is TRBV5-6 and J usage is TRBJ2-3; 7 bases fit TRBD1. V lost 4 bases and J lost 0; bases outside the gene matches: 8. CDR1 is SGHDT, CDR2 YYEEEE, per germline. This CDR3 spans 16 amino acids. CDR3 DNA sequence: TGTGCCAGCAGCGGGACAGTTTCGCGGAGCACAGATACGCAGTATTTT. It codes for CASSGTVSRSTDTQYF.

The genes are TRBV25-1 and TRBJ1-4; D is unresolved. Trimming took 4 bases from V and 5 from J, leaving 14 bases between them. In germline, CDR1 is MGHDK, CDR2 SYGVNS. The length of the CDR3 is 15 residues. In nucleotides, the CDR3 is TGTGCCAGCAGTGGTACGACGGAAGCAAATGAAAAACTGTTTTTT. This sequence encodes CASSGTTEANEKLFF.

J is TRBJ2-7 and V is TRBV18; 8 positions agree with TRBD1. The germline V gene encodes CDR1 KGHSH and CDR2 LQKENI. The CDR3 is 13 residues long. J lost 2 bases, V lost 5 bases, and 2 bases had no gene match. The CDR3 region is CASSRDRTYEQYF. CDR3 DNA: TGTGCCAGCTCAAGGGACAGGACCTACGAGCAGTACTTC.

The chain employs TRBV9 and TRBJ1-1; D unclear. The V end lost 0 bases, the J end lost 4 bases, and 10 bases lay between the germline ends. Germline V gene lookup returns CDR1 SGDLS and CDR2 YYNGEE. The CDR3 has 14 amino acids. CDR3 coding DNA: TGTGCCAGCAGCGTAGAAGGAGATGGCACTGAAGCTTTCTTT. It codes for CASSVEGDGTEAFF.

The chain is built from TRBV6-5 and TRBJ2-3; the match to TRBD2 covers 8 bases. Trimming took 5 bases from V and 7 from J; bases not matched to a gene: 11. The V gene's germline CDR1 is MNHEY and CDR2 SVGAGI. The CDR3 spans 15 residues. This CDR3 is CASSHGLANLYTQYF. DNA for the CDR3: TGTGCCAGCAGTCACGGACTAGCTAATCTCTATACGCAGTATTTT.

This chain uses TRBV19 with TRBJ1-5; 9 bases agree with TRBD1. Germline-derived CDR1 and CDR2 are LNHDA and SQIVND (reference sequence). Trimming took 5 bases from V and 4 from J; bases not matched to a gene: 6. The CDR3 is made up of 15 amino acids. CDR3 nucleotide sequence: TGTGCCAGTAGTCCTACCGGGACAGGGAATCAGCCCCAGCATTTT. Translation: CASSPTGTGNQPQHF.

This chain uses TRBV19 with TRBJ1-5, with 10 nucleotides matching TRBD1. Losses at the gene ends were 1 base for V and 2 bases for J; bases not matched to a gene: 14. There are 20 residues in the CDR3. Germline V CDR1 and CDR2: LNHDA, SQIVND (reference sequence). The CDR3 is CASSIAIPGQGWFGNQPQHF. The CDR3 DNA is TGTGCCAGTAGTATAGCTATACCGGGACAGGGGTGGTTCGGCAATCAGCCCCAGCATTTT. Full variable domain (remainder filled in from reference TRBV19 and TRBJ1-5): DGGITQSPKYLFRKEGQNVTLSCEQNLNHDAMYWYRQDPGQGLRLIYYSQIVNDFQKGDIAEGYSVSREKKESFPLTVTSAQKNPTAFYLCASSIAIPGQGWFGNQPQHFGDGTRLSIL.

This sequence joins TRBV6-6 and TRBJ1-1; no clear D. V was pared by 6 bases and J by 3 bases, with 2 bases between. The CDR3 totals 10 residues. Looked up from germline, CDR1 is MNHNY and CDR2 is SVGAGI (reference sequence). This chain's CDR3 is CASSDTEAFF. The CDR3 region has the DNA TGTGCCAGCAGCGACACTGAAGCTTTCTTT.

V is TRBV29-1 and J is TRBJ2-5; perhaps TRBD1 as D (6 bases). The CDR3 is 11 amino acids. V lost 8 bases and J 5 bases, leaving 12 bases between the germline ends. In germline, CDR1 is SQVTM, CDR2 ANQGSEA. CDR3 coding DNA: TGCAGCACCAGGGGTTGGGAGACCCAGTACTTC. The encoded protein is CSTRGWETQYF. Combining the CDR3 with reference TRBV29-1 and TRBJ2-5 gives the whole variable domain SAVISQKPSRDICQRGTSLTIQCQVDSQVTMMFWYRQQPGQSLTLIATANQGSEATYESGFVIDKFPISRPNLTFSTLTVSNMSPEDSSIYLCSTRGWETQYFGPGTRLLVL.

This clone was observed a single time. CDR3 region: CASSSRDRVLEQYF. The CDR3, as DNA: TGTGCCAGCAGCTCCCGGGACAGGGTCCTGGAGCAGTACTTC. The chain couples TRBV11-2 to TRBJ2-7, with TRBD1 matching over 9 bases. This CDR3 is built from 14 residues. Germline CDR1 SGHAT, CDR2 FQNNGV. V lost 4 bases to trimming and J lost 7 bases; unmatched junction nucleotides: 8.

J is TRBJ2-7 and V is TRBV5-4, with D maybe TRBD2 (7 bases). Trimming took 4 bases from V and 3 from J, leaving 17 bases between them. Germline CDR1 reads SGHNT; CDR2 reads YYREEE (reference sequence). CDR3 size: 15 residues. The CDR3: CASSPRGGRDYEQYF. CDR3 sequence (DNA): TGTGCCAGCAGCCCGAGGGGGGGGAGGGACTACGAGCAGTACTTC.